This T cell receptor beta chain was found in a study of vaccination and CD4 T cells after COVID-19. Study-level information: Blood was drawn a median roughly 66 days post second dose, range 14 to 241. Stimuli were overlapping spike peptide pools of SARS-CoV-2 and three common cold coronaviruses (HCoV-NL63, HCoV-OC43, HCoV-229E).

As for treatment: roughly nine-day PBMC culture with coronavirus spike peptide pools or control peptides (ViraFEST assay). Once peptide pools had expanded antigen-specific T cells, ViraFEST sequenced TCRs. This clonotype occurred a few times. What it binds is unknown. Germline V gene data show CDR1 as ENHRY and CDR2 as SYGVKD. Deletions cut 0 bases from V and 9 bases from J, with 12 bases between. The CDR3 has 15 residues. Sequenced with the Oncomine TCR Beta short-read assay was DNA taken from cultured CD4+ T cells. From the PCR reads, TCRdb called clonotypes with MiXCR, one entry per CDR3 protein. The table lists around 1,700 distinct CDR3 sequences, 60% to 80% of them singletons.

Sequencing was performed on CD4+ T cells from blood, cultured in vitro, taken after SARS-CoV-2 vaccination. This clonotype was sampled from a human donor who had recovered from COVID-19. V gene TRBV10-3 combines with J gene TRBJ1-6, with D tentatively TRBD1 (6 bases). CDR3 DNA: TGTGCCATCAGTGAGTCGGGACACCGCGGTTCACCCCTCCACTTT. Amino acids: CAISESGHRGSPLHF.